The 2 T cell receptor beta chains reported below all come from one sample, sequenced in a study of identical twins. TCRdb called the 5' RACE reads again in MiXCR, with one record for every CDR3 protein. The table lists 400,000 to 500,000 distinct CDR3 sequences, 14% of them singletons. This same sample was also taken into another study, of yellow fever vaccine responses in identical twins.

Sequencing was carried out using CD4+ T cells sorted from blood. The receptors stem from a woman between 18 and 30 years old in good health.

This clonotype was recorded a few times. V usage is TRBV20-1 and J usage is TRBJ2-7, with D hard to call. This CDR3 spans 14 amino acids. Germline CDR1 and CDR2: DFQATT and SNEGSKA (reference sequence). V was clipped by 0 bases and J by 4 bases, with 13 bases between them. CDR3 protein: CSARDLGPWYEQYF. CDR3 DNA: TGCAGTGCTAGAGATCTAGGACCCTGGTACGAGCAGTACTTC.

This clonotype came up a few times. The chain joins TRBV6-1 to TRBJ2-7, with D perhaps given as TRBD1 or TRBD2 (6 bases each). This CDR3 comprises 16 residues. Germline V gene lookup returns CDR1 MNHNS and CDR2 SASEGT. Deletions cut 10 bases from V and 9 bases from J, with 31 bases between. The CDR3 sequence: CATATKPTGGLGGQYF. CDR3 DNA: TGTGCCACCGCAACGAAACCGACAGGCGGGCTGGGGGGGCAGTACTTC.